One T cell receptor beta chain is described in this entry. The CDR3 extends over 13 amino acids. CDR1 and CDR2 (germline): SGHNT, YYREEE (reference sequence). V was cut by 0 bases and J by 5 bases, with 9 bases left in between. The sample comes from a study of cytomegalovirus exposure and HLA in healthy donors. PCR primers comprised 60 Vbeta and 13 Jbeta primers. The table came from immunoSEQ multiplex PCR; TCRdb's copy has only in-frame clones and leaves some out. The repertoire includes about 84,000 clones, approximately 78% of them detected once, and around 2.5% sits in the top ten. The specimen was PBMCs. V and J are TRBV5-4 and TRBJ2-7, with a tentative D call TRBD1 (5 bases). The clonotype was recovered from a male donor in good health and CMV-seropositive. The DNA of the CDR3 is TGTGCCAGCAGCTTGGCCGGCAGGGACGAGCAGTACTTC. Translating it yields CASSLAGRDEQYF. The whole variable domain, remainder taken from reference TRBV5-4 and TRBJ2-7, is ETGVTQSPTHLIKTRGQQVTLRCSSQSGHNTVSWYQQALGQGPQFIFQYYREEENGRGNFPPRFSGLQFPNYSSELNVNALELDDSALYLCASSLAGRDEQYFGPGTRLTVT.